This TCR beta chain emerged from a study of T cell responses to AZD1222 COVID-19 vaccine. Points from the study as a whole: Increases in Spike-specific TCR breadth and depth were seen after two AZD1222 doses.

The assay was immunoSEQ multiplex PCR, and TCRdb's table has in-frame clones only and misses some. Here the sample spans around 74,000 clones, roughly nine tenths being singletons. A word on this clone: Its antigen is currently unknown.

J was trimmed by 5 bases and V by 5 bases; bases with no gene match: 11. In germline, CDR1 is SGHTA, CDR2 FQGNSA. CDR3 length: 16 residues. V is TRBV7-2 and J is TRBJ2-5, with 10 bases fitting TRBD2. The source material was peripheral blood, sampled on day 0 of MenACWY control vaccination. The clonotype was recovered from an adult in good health. The CDR3 DNA sequence: TGTGCCAGCAGCATAGGACTAGCGGCGGGCCGGGAGACCCAGTACTTC. Translation gives CASSIGLAAGRETQYF.